These 18 T cell receptor beta chains were sequenced from one sample in a study of blood T cells in healthy people across ages. Alongside a J-beta primer mix, a sample-barcoded 5' primer served in a second PCR lasting roughly 6 to 12 cycles. MiXCR, run by TCRdb on the 5' RACE reads, gives a single entry per CDR3 protein. Here the sample spans about 670,000 distinct CDR3 sequences, roughly half being singletons. Sequencing was done on a sample of blood. These receptors were collected from an elderly woman in good health.

This rearrangement joins TRBV7-9 to TRBJ1-3; D is ambiguous. The germline V gene encodes CDR1 SEHNR and CDR2 FQNEAQ (reference sequence). The length of the CDR3 is 13 residues. The V end was cut by 1 base, the J end by 8 bases, with 9 bases between. CDR3 DNA: TGTGCCAGCAGCTTAGACTCCCAAGACACCATATATTTT. This sequence encodes CASSLDSQDTIYF.

Worth noting for this clonotype: Being one base from a much bigger clone, this may be a read error. The J gene is TRBJ2-7, the V gene TRBV29-1; D uncertain. V was shortened by 6 bases and J by 7 bases, with 10 bases between the two germline ends. The germline V gene encodes CDR1 SQVTM and CDR2 ANQGSEA. The CDR3 is 10 residues long. The CDR3 spells CSVGLIEQYF. In DNA form, the CDR3 reads TGCAGCGTGGGCCTAATTGAGCAGTACTTC.

A few counts support this clonotype. The V and J genes are TRBV5-1 and TRBJ2-7; D remains unclear. The germline V gene encodes CDR1 SGHRS and CDR2 YFSETQ. The CDR3 runs to 14 residues. Trimming took off 5 bases at V and 1 base at J, with 13 bases between the two ends. The CDR3 spells CASRLVSGSYEQYF. In DNA form, the CDR3 reads TGCGCCAGCAGGCTCGTCAGTGGATCCTACGAGCAGTACTTC.

The chain recombines TRBV28 with TRBJ2-1; 7 bases map to TRBD2. This CDR3 has 17 residues. The V gene's germline CDR1 is MDHEN and CDR2 SYDVKM. Trimming took 6 bases from V and 6 from J; bases not matched to a gene: 17. The CDR3 loop reads CASRTRGVGSSTNEQFF. The CDR3 region has the DNA TGTGCCAGCAGGACTCGGGGGGTTGGCTCTTCCACCAATGAGCAGTTCTTC.

This clonotype was observed at least ten times. The chain links TRBV6-5 to TRBJ1-2; D is unclear. The CDR3 sequence is 13 residues long. Germline lookup yields CDR1 MNHEY and CDR2 SVGAGI. V shed 3 bases and J shed 5 bases, with 10 bases lying between them. In DNA, the CDR3 is TGTGCCAGCAGTTATTGGGTTAATTATGGCTACACCTTC. Protein: CASSYWVNYGYTF.

This chain links TRBV7-8 with TRBJ2-2; 9 nucleotides align to TRBD1. V was pared by 5 bases and J by 7 bases, with 8 bases of the junction left unmatched. Germline V gene lookup returns CDR1 SGHVS and CDR2 FQNEAQ. The length of the CDR3 is 15 residues. The DNA of the CDR3 is TGTGCCAGCAGCCGGCCCGACAGGGGGATCGGGGAGCTGTTTTTT. The encoded protein is CASSRPDRGIGELFF.

This clonotype was detected once. The chain joins TRBV5-1 to TRBJ1-1, with TRBD1 matching 12 bases. CDR1 is SGHRS, CDR2 YFSETQ, per germline. CDR3 length equals 16 residues. After removal of 2 bases from V and 3 bases from J, the junction contained 5 bases not matched to a gene. For the CDR3, the DNA is TGCGCCAGCAGCTTAGGGACAGGGGGCTCAGACACTGAAGCTTTCTTT. Its protein is CASSLGTGGSDTEAFF.

In this sample, this clonotype turned up once. The chain couples TRBV6-5 to TRBJ1-2; the D is unclear. The CDR3 runs to 12 residues. V was clipped by 6 bases and J by 8 bases, with 13 bases between them. Germline V gives CDR1 MNHEY, CDR2 SVGAGI. CDR3 region: CASRGASWGYTF. The CDR3 region has the DNA TGTGCCAGCAGGGGCGCCTCGTGGGGCTACACCTTC.

This clonotype was detected a few times. V is TRBV7-9 and J is TRBJ1-2; D is unclear. V lost 3 bases and J lost 8, with 7 bases in between. The CDR3 has 11 amino acids. CDR1 and CDR2 from the germline V gene are SEHNR and FQNEAQ (reference sequence). CDR3 loop: CASSLPTGYTF. The CDR3 DNA sequence: TGTGCCAGCAGCTTGCCAACGGGCTACACCTTC.

The gene calls are TRBV4-1 and TRBJ2-1; weak D call: TRBD1 (5 bases). The CDR3 spans 13 residues. CDR1 and CDR2 from the germline V gene are MGHRA and YSYEKL. Trimming cost V 4 bases and J 8 bases, with 12 bases left between them. CDR3 sequence reads: CASSLDSYDEQFF. Written as DNA, the CDR3 is TGCGCCAGCAGCCTCGACAGTTACGATGAGCAGTTCTTC.

Concerning this clonotype itself: Being one base from a much bigger clone, this may be a read error. Written as DNA, the CDR3 is TGTGCCACCAGCAGAGATCCCCGCGGTGGTAGATATGGCTACACCTTC. This sequence encodes CATSRDPRGGRYGYTF. V is TRBV15 and J is TRBJ1-2, with D hard to call. Trimming shortened V by 0 bases and J by 5 bases, and 16 bases separated the two germline ends. The CDR3 has 16 amino acids. Germline V gene lookup returns CDR1 LNHNV and CDR2 YYDKDF (reference sequence).

The rearrangement uses TRBV10-3 and TRBJ2-1; 11 bases align to TRBD1. Germline V gene lookup returns CDR1 ENHRY and CDR2 SYGVKD. This CDR3 is 14 amino acids long. V lost 6 bases, J lost 9 bases, and 7 bases stayed unmatched. The CDR3 protein is CAIRSRDRGCEQFF. In nucleotides, the CDR3 is TGTGCCATCAGGAGCCGGGACAGGGGGTGTGAGCAGTTCTTC.

Of note for this clonotype: A much larger clone is a single base away; this may be a read error. This rearrangement joins TRBV6-2 or TRBV6-3 to TRBJ1-2, with D maybe TRBD1 (5 bases). Germline CDR1 is MNHEY and CDR2 is SVGEGT. The CDR3 has 14 amino acids. The CDR3 coding sequence is TGTGCCTGCAGTTACGGGGGACTCTTCGGGTCCTACACCTTC. Translation: CACSYGGLFGSYTF.

There are many counts of this clonotype. The CDR3 is CSVGVLGFSYNEQFF. CDR3 nucleotide sequence: TGCAGCGTTGGTGTACTAGGGTTCTCCTACAATGAGCAGTTCTTC. This chain links TRBV29-1 with TRBJ2-1, with a weak D call TRBD2 (5 bases). Germline loops: CDR1 SQVTM, CDR2 ANQGSEA. Trimming stripped 4 bases from V and 0 bases from J, with 13 bases between. The CDR3 is 15 residues long.

This clonotype was recorded many times. This chain connects TRBV20-1 to TRBJ2-7; a possible D gene is TRBD2 (6 bases). Trimming removed 3 bases at V and 3 bases at J, with 15 bases between. In germline, CDR1 is DFQATT, CDR2 SNEGSKA (reference sequence). The CDR3 is 14 residues long. The CDR3 DNA reads TGCAGTGCTAGGAGCTTAGCGGAGAACTACGAGCAGTACTTC. Its protein is CSARSLAENYEQYF.

This clonotype showed up just a few times. The chain carries TRBV12-3 or TRBV12-4 and TRBJ2-1, with 7 positions matching TRBD2. The J segment lost 5 bases and the V segment lost 5 bases, leaving 6 bases of the junction unmatched. CDR3 length equals 14 residues. The CDR3 sequence: CASSVGLADNEQFF. The CDR3 DNA reads as TGTGCCAGCAGTGTTGGTCTAGCGGACAATGAGCAGTTCTTC.

The rearrangement links TRBV2 to TRBJ2-7; D may match TRBD1 or TRBD2 (5 bases each). Trimming shortened V by 3 bases and J by 2 bases, and 11 bases separated the two germline ends. Per the germline V gene, CDR1 is SNHLY and CDR2 is FYNNEI. The CDR3 is 14 amino acids. In DNA, the CDR3 is TGTGCCAGCAGTGACTGGGGGTCCACCTACGAGCAGTACTTC. It encodes CASSDWGSTYEQYF.

This clonotype turned up a few times. The chain has TRBV28 and TRBJ2-1; a weak D match, TRBD2 (5 bases). V lost 7 bases to trimming and J lost 9 bases, with 16 bases between them. CDR3 length equals 13 residues. From germline, CDR1 is MDHEN and CDR2 SYDVKM. DNA for the CDR3: TGTGCCAGCACCTTAGTAGGGAGCAGTGAGCAGTTCTTC. Protein product: CASTLVGSSEQFF.